A single sample gave rise to the 18 T cell receptor beta chains below, sequenced in a study of shared clonotypes between healthy human individuals. Using immunoSEQ multiplex PCR, the repertoire was profiled, and TCRdb retains in-frame clones only, with some absent. The sample yields about 960,000 clones, approximately 80% seen once. Source material: memory CD4+ T cells sorted from blood. Subset noted: CD45RA-negative fraction. These receptors originate from a man aged 18-30 years in good health.

This clone was seen more than once but under ten times. The chain recombines TRBV5-1 with TRBJ1-1; D is perhaps TRBD1 (5 bases). The germline V and J ends were trimmed by 1 base and 0 bases, with 19 bases remaining between them. CDR3 length: 18 residues. CDR1 and CDR2 from the germline V gene are SGHRS and YFSETQ. The CDR3 sequence is CASSLQPPKRTLNTEAFF. The CDR3 DNA sequence: TGCGCCAGCAGCTTGCAGCCACCGAAGAGGACACTGAACACTGAAGCTTTCTTT.

The chain is built from TRBV5-1 and TRBJ1-1; D may be TRBD1 (6 bases). The germline CDR1 and CDR2 sequences are SGHRS and YFSETQ. CDR3 length: 18 residues. The V and J ends lost 3 bases and 0 bases respectively, with 21 bases between them. Here the CDR3 reads CASSSPLAGASMNTEAFF. In nucleotides, the CDR3 is TGCGCCAGCAGCTCACCACTCGCGGGGGCTTCTATGAACACTGAAGCTTTCTTT.

The rearrangement links TRBV5-1 to TRBJ1-6; 7 nucleotides match TRBD1. This CDR3 is 15 amino acids long. Trimming took 5 bases from V and 6 from J; bases not matched to a gene: 8. Germline V gene data show CDR1 as SGHRS and CDR2 as YFSETQ. Here the CDR3 reads CASSSGTEVNSPLHF. The CDR3 coding sequence is TGCGCCAGCAGTTCCGGGACAGAAGTTAATTCACCCCTCCACTTT.

The chain joins TRBV30 to TRBJ2-3; D perhaps matches TRBD2 (6 bases). V lost 5 bases and J lost 1, with 13 bases in between. CDR3 length: 14 residues. Per germline, CDR1 GTSNPN and CDR2 SVGIG (reference sequence). The CDR3 loop is CAWEGSSGTDTQYF. The CDR3 DNA sequence: TGTGCCTGGGAGGGTTCTAGCGGCACAGATACGCAGTATTTT.

The chain joins TRBV7-2 to TRBJ1-3; 10 bases map to TRBD1. The germline CDR1 and CDR2 sequences are SGHTA and FQGNSA. This CDR3 has 15 amino acids. The trim removed 3 bases at V and 8 bases at J, leaving 7 bases unmatched. The CDR3 DNA reads TGTGCCAGCAGCTTGGAGGACAGGGGGTCATACACCATATATTTT. It yields the protein CASSLEDRGSYTIYF.

J is TRBJ1-2 and V is TRBV13, with D perhaps TRBD1 (5 bases). Germline V gene sequence: CDR1 PRHDT, CDR2 FYEKMQ (reference sequence). The CDR3 contains 13 residues. V lost 4 bases and J 8 bases, leaving 14 bases between the germline ends. CDR3 protein: CASSSTGARGYTF. The DNA for the CDR3 is TGTGCCAGCAGCTCCACCGGGGCCCGCGGCTACACCTTC. Full variable domain (missing parts from reference TRBV13 and TRBJ1-2): AAGVIQSPRHLIKEKRETATLKCYPIPRHDTVYWYQQGPGQDPQFLISFYEKMQSDKGSIPDRFSAQQFSDYHSELNMSSLELGDSALYFCASSSTGARGYTFGSGTRLTVV.

This clone was detected only once. The V call is TRBV6-4, the J call TRBJ2-3, with D possibly TRBD2 on 5 matching bases. The CDR3 length is 18 residues. V gave up 6 bases and J gave up 2 bases, with 24 bases separating them. Per germline, CDR1 MRHNA and CDR2 SNTAGT. The CDR3 coding sequence is TGTGCCAGCAGCCCCCGGGGAGCGGAAGGGCAAAACACAGATACGCAGTATTTT. This sequence encodes CASSPRGAEGQNTDTQYF.

This chain links TRBV6-6 with TRBJ2-5; 10 bases map to TRBD2. The V segment lost 2 bases and the J segment 3 bases; nucleotides outside the gene matches: 3. The CDR3 totals 15 residues. Germline CDR1 is MNHNY and CDR2 is SVGAGI (reference sequence). The CDR3 region is CASSYGTSAKETQYF. The CDR3 DNA sequence: TGTGCCAGCAGTTACGGGACTAGCGCCAAAGAGACCCAGTACTTC.

The chain carries TRBV9 and TRBJ2-1, with 8 bases aligning to TRBD2. The CDR3 is made up of 17 amino acids. The germline gives CDR1 SGDLS, CDR2 YYNGEE. After removal of 0 bases from V and 6 bases from J, the junction contained 11 bases not matched to a gene. The CDR3 DNA sequence: TGTGCCAGCAGCGTAGATAAAACGGGAGGGGGTGGCAATGAGCAGTTCTTC. Encoded protein: CASSVDKTGGGGNEQFF.

This clone is a singleton in its sample. The V gene is TRBV6-6, the J gene TRBJ2-7, with 9 bases matching TRBD2. The CDR3 runs to 14 residues. V shed 5 bases, J shed 2 bases, and the junction held 4 bases outside the gene matches. Germline loops: CDR1 MNHNY, CDR2 SVGAGI (reference sequence). The CDR3 DNA reads as TGTGCCAGCAGTCAGACTAGCGGACCCTACGAGCAGTACTTC. Its protein product is CASSQTSGPYEQYF.

CDR3 DNA sequence: TGTGCCAGCAGCAGGGAACTAGCGGGAGGTTCCAACGAGCAGTACTTC. It yields the protein CASSRELAGGSNEQYF. The chain joins TRBV5-4 to TRBJ2-7; 12 nucleotides match TRBD2. Germline V gene data show CDR1 as SGHNT and CDR2 as YYREEE (reference sequence). The CDR3 has 16 residues. Losses at the gene ends were 4 bases for V and 5 bases for J; bases not matched to a gene: 10.

The sample holds one count of this clone. The chain uses TRBV30 and TRBJ2-2; possible D gene TRBD1, 6 bases. Trimming left V 4 bases short and J 1 base short, with 10 bases between. The CDR3 has 14 residues. Germline CDR1 reads GTSNPN; CDR2 reads SVGIG (reference sequence). CDR3 nucleotide sequence: TGTGCCTGGACGCTGGGACAGAACACCGGGGAGCTGTTTTTT. This translates into CAWTLGQNTGELFF. The full variable domain, with the rest looked up from reference TRBV30 and TRBJ2-2, is SQTIHQWPATLVQPVGSPLSLECTVEGTSNPNLYWYRQAAGRGLQLLFYSVGIGQISSEVPQNLSASRPQDRQFILSSKKLLLSDSGFYLCAWTLGQNTGELFFGEGSRLTVL.

This chain links TRBV5-4 with TRBJ2-3, with 15 nucleotides matching TRBD2. The V gene end was trimmed by 4 bases and the J gene end by 9 bases; junction bases not matched to a gene: 3. Germline values: CDR1 SGHNT, CDR2 YYREEE (reference sequence). The CDR3 consists of 14 residues. CDR3 sequence: CASSPGLAGGTQYF. The CDR3 coding sequence is TGTGCCAGCAGCCCGGGACTAGCGGGAGGAACGCAGTATTTT.

The chain employs TRBV28 and TRBJ2-7, with a weak D call TRBD1 (6 bases). Germline values: CDR1 MDHEN, CDR2 SYDVKM. The CDR3 covers 15 residues. V lost 7 bases and J lost 2, with 18 bases in between. CDR3 residues: CASTTLGAATYEQYF. As DNA, the CDR3 is TGTGCCAGCACTACATTGGGGGCAGCTACCTACGAGCAGTACTTC.

The chain recombines TRBV5-1 with TRBJ2-5; D is ambiguous. V was pared by 7 bases and J by 5 bases, with 12 bases between. The CDR3 consists of 12 residues. Germline V CDR1 and CDR2: SGHRS, YFSETQ. This CDR3 reads CASSSRPETQYF. The CDR3 nucleotides are TGCGCCAGCTCATCTAGGCCCGAGACCCAGTACTTC.

The chain uses TRBV11-2 and TRBJ1-1; D ambiguous. Trimming removed 4 bases from V and 4 bases from J, with 13 bases in between. Per the germline V gene, CDR1 is SGHAT and CDR2 is FQNNGV. This CDR3 spans 14 amino acids. For the CDR3, the DNA is TGTGCCAGCAGCTCAGACTTCCGGGGCACTGAAGCTTTCTTT. Translating gives CASSSDFRGTEAFF. The full variable domain, its missing parts supplied by reference TRBV11-2 and TRBJ1-1, is EAGVAQSPRYKIIEKRQSVAFWCNPISGHATLYWYQQILGQGPKLLIQFQNNGVVDDSQLPKDRFSAERLKGVDSTLKIQPAKLEDSAVYLCASSSDFRGTEAFFGQGTRLTVV.

J is TRBJ2-1 and V is TRBV14, with unresolved D. The CDR3 is 14 residues long. Trimming removed 3 bases from V and 0 bases from J, with 6 bases in between. CDR1 is SGHDN, CDR2 FVKESK, per germline. The DNA for the CDR3 is TGTGCCAGCAGCCAGACGTACTCCTACAATGAGCAGTTCTTC. Protein sequence: CASSQTYSYNEQFF. The full variable domain, its missing parts supplied by reference TRBV14 and TRBJ2-1, is EAGVTQFPSHSVIEKGQTVTLRCDPISGHDNLYWYRRVMGKEIKFLLHFVKESKQDESGMPNNRFLAERTGGTYSTLKVQPAELEDSGVYFCASSQTYSYNEQFFGPGTRLTVL.

The chain recombines TRBV25-1 with TRBJ2-7; 13 bases match TRBD2. V lost 3 bases and J lost 2; bases outside the gene matches: 4. Looked up from germline, CDR1 is MGHDK and CDR2 is SYGVNS. This CDR3 is 16 amino acids long. CDR3 in amino acids: CASSERTSGRPYEQYF. CDR3 DNA: TGTGCCAGCAGTGAGAGGACTAGCGGGAGACCCTACGAGCAGTACTTC.